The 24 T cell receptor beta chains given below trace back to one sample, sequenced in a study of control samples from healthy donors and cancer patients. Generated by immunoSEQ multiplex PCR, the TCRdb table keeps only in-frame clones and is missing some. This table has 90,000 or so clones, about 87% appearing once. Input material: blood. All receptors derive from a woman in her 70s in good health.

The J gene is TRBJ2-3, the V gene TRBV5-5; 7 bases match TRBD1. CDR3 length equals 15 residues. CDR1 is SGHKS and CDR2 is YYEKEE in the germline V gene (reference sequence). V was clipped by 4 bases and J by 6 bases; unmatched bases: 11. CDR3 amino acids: CASSPWTGPGDTQYF. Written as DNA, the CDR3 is TGTGCCAGCAGCCCCTGGACAGGTCCAGGGGATACGCAGTATTTT.

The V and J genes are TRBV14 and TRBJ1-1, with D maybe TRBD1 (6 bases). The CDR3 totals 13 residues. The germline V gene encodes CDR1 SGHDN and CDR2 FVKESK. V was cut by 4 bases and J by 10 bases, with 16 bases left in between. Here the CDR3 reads CASSLLAWGLAFF. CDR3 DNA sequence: TGTGCCAGCAGCCTCTTGGCGTGGGGGCTAGCTTTCTTT. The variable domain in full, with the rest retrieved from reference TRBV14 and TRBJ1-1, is EAGVTQFPSHSVIEKGQTVTLRCDPISGHDNLYWYRRVMGKEIKFLLHFVKESKQDESGMPNNRFLAERTGGTYSTLKVQPAELEDSGVYFCASSLLAWGLAFFGQGTRLTVV.

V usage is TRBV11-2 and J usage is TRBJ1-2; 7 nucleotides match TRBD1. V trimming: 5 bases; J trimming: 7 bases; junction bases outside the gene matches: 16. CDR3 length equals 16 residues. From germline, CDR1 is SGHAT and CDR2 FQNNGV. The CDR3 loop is CASSLTDRAERSGYTF. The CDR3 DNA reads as TGTGCCAGCAGCCTCACAGACAGGGCCGAGAGAAGTGGCTACACCTTC.

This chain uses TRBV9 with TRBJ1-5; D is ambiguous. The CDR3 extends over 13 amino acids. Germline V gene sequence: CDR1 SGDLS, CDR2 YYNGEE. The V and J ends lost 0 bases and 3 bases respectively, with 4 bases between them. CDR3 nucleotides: TGTGCCAGCAGCGTAGGCCCCAATCAGCCCCAGCATTTT. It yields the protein CASSVGPNQPQHF.

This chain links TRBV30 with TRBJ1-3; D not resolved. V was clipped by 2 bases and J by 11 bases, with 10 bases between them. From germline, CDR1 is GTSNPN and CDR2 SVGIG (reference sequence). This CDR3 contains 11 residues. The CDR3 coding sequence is TGTGCCTGGAGTTCCGAGGAGGCCATATATTTT. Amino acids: CAWSSEEAIYF.

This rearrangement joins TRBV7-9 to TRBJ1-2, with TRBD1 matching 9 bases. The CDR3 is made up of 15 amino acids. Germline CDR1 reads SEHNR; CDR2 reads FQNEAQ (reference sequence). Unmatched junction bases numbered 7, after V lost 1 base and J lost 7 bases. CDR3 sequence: CASSLGGTGLGGYTF. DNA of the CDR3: TGTGCCAGCAGCTTAGGAGGGACAGGGCTGGGTGGCTACACCTTC.

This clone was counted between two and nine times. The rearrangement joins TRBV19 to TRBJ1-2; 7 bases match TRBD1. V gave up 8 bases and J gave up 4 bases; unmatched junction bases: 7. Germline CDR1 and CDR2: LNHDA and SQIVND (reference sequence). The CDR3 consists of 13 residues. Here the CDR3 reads CASGPGGGYGYTF. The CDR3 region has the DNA TGTGCCAGTGGCCCAGGGGGTGGCTATGGCTACACCTTC.

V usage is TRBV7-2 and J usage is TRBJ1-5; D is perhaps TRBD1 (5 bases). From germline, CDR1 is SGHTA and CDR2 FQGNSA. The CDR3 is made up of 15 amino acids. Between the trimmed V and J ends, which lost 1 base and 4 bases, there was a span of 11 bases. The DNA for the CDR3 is TGTGCCAGCAGCTTAGAGGGGACCCAGAATCAGCCCCAGCATTTT. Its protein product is CASSLEGTQNQPQHF.

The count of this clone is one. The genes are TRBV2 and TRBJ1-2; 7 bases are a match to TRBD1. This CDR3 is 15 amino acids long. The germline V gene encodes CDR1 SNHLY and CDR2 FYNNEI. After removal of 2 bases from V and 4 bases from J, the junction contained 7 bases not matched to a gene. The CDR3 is CASSEIGTVPYGYTF. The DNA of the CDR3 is TGTGCCAGCAGTGAAATTGGGACAGTTCCCTATGGCTACACCTTC.

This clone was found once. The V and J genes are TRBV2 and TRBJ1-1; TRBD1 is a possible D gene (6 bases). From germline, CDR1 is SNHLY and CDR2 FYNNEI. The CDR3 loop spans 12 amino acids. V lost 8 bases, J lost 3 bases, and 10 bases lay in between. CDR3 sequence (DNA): TGTGCCAGCCGAGGGGGTGACACTGAAGCTTTCTTT. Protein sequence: CASRGGDTEAFF.

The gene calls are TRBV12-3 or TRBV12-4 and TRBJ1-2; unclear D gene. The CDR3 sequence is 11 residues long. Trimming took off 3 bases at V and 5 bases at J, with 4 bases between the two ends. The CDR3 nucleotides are TGTGCCAGCAGTTTGGTTTATGGCTACACCTTC. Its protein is CASSLVYGYTF.

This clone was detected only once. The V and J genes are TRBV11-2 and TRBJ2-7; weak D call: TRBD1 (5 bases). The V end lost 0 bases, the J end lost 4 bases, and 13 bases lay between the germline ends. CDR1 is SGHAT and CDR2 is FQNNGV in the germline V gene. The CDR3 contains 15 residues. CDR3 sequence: CASSLDLGRAYEQYF. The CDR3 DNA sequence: TGTGCCAGCAGCTTAGATCTGGGCAGGGCTTACGAGCAGTACTTC.

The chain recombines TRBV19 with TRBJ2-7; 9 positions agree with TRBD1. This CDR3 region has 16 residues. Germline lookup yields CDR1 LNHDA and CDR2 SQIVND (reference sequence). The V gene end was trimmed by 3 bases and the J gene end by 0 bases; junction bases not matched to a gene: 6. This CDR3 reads CASSIWGTGNSYEQYF. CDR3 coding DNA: TGTGCCAGTAGTATTTGGGGGACAGGGAACTCCTACGAGCAGTACTTC.

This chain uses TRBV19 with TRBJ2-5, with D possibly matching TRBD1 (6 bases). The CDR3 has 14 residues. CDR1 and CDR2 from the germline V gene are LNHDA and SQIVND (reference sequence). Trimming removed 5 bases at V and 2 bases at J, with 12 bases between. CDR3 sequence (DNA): TGTGCCAGTAGTCCCGGACAGCAGCAAGAGACCCAGTACTTC. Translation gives CASSPGQQQETQYF.

The CDR3 reads CSASDGSYTGELFF. CDR3 coding DNA: TGCAGTGCTAGTGACGGATCGTACACCGGGGAGCTGTTTTTT. The rearrangement uses TRBV20-1 and TRBJ2-2, with D uncertain. Germline loops: CDR1 DFQATT, CDR2 SNEGSKA (reference sequence). There are 14 residues in the CDR3. The V and J ends lost 3 bases and 3 bases respectively, with 11 bases between them.

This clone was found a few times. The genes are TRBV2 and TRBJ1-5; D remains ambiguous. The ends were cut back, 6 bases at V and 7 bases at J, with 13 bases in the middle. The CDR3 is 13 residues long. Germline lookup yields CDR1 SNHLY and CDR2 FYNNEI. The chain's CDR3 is CASRWAAAQPQHF. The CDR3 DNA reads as TGTGCCAGCAGGTGGGCAGCCGCACAGCCCCAGCATTTT.

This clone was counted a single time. This CDR3 reads CAWSVRRGKVGEAFF. Written as DNA, the CDR3 is TGTGCCTGGAGTGTTCGGCGGGGAAAAGTAGGTGAAGCTTTCTTT. This sequence joins TRBV30 and TRBJ1-1, with D unclear. The germline V and J ends were trimmed by 0 bases and 7 bases, with 18 bases remaining between them. CDR3 length equals 15 residues. Germline loops: CDR1 GTSNPN, CDR2 SVGIG (reference sequence).

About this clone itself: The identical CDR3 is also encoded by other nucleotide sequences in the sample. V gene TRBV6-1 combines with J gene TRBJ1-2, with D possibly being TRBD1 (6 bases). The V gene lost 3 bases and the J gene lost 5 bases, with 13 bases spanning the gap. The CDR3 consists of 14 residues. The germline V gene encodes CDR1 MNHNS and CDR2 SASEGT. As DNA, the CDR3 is TGTGCCAGCAGTGACGGGGGGGGCCATTATGGCTACACCTTC. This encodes CASSDGGGHYGYTF.

CDR3 amino acids: CASSFLNTEAFF. The DNA for the CDR3 is TGTGCCAGCAGCTTTCTGAACACTGAAGCTTTCTTT. The rearrangement uses TRBV7-9 and TRBJ1-1; D not certain. The CDR3 covers 12 residues. V was shortened by 3 bases and J by 0 bases, with 2 bases between the two germline ends. The germline V gene encodes CDR1 SEHNR and CDR2 FQNEAQ (reference sequence).

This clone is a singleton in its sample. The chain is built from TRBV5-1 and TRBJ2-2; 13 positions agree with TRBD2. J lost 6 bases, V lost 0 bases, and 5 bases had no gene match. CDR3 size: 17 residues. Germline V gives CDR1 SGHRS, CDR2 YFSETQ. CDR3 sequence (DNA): TGCGCCAGCAGCTTGGGACTAGCGGGGGGCCGGTCCGGGGAGCTGTTTTTT. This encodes CASSLGLAGGRSGELFF.

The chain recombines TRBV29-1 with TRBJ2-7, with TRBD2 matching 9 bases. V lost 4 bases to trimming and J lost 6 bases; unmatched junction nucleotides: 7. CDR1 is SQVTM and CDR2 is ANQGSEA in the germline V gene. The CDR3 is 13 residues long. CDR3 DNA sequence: TGCAGCGTTGCCGGGACTAGCAGGACCGAGCAGTACTTC. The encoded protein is CSVAGTSRTEQYF.

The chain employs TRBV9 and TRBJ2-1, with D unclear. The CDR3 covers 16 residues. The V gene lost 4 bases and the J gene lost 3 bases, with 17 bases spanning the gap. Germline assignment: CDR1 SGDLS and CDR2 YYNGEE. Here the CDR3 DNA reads TGTGCCAGCAGCCCCTATAGTCCCCTCTACTACAATGAGCAGTTCTTC. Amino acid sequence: CASSPYSPLYYNEQFF.

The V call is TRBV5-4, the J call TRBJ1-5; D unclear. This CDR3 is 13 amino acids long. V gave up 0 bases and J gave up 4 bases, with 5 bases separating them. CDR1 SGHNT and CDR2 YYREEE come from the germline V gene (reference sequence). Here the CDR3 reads CASSLEQNQPQHF. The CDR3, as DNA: TGTGCCAGCAGCTTGGAACAAAATCAGCCCCAGCATTTT.

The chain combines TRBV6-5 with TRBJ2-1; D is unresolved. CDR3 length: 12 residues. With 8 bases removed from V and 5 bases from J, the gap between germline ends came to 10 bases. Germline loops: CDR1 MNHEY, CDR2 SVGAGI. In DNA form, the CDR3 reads TGTGCCAGCCGTAGTACCCACAATGAGCAGTTCTTC. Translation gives CASRSTHNEQFF.